This T cell receptor (beta chain) stems from a study of blood T cell repertoires in COVID-19. Regarding this clone: At the DNA level, this CDR3 is encoded by other sequences in the same sample as well.

The V segment lost 5 bases and the J segment 4 bases; nucleotides outside the gene matches: 6. The CDR3 sequence is 14 residues long. Looked up from germline, CDR1 is SEHNR and CDR2 is FQNEAQ (reference sequence). TCRdb's copy holds only in-frame clones and misses some; the assay was immunoSEQ multiplex PCR. This table has approximately 350,000 clones, 75% to 90% appearing once. Sample: PBMCs or T cells enriched from blood (not recorded which). The TCR comes from a young man who had recovered from COVID-19. V is TRBV7-9 and J is TRBJ1-1, with TRBD1 matching over 8 bases. The CDR3 region has the DNA TGTGCCAGCAGCCCCGGACAGGGCCCCACTGAAGCTTTCTTT. It encodes CASSPGQGPTEAFF.